The rows below give T cell receptor beta chains drawn from one sample of a study of T cell changes during pregnancy in multiple sclerosis. The table came from immunoSEQ multiplex PCR; TCRdb's copy has only in-frame clones and leaves some out. This sample has 110,000 or so clones, with about 94% found just once. The sequenced sample was peripheral blood, obtained before pregnancy. All receptors come from a female donor with multiple sclerosis, enrolled in a pregnancy study. Each CDR3 is given with its conserved first and last residue. The order of the fields is V gene, clone size, D gene, CDR3 protein. A D gene is named only where the DNA matches it firmly. Clone sizes are given selectively: once, few, many, or a class where the clone is expanded.

>TRBV25-1|once|NA
CASSGVAGDNYGYTF
>TRBV6-1|NA|NA
CASSESSHTEAFF
>TRBV9|NA|NA
CASTIGGTTVDTQYF
>TRBV30|NA|NA
CALRRSYEQYF
>TRBV2|NA|NA
CASSGGSRVFFEQYF
>TRBV6-1|NA|TRBD1
CASSGRQGAYEQYF
>TRBV6-1|NA|TRBD2
CASSEALAGWEQFF
>TRBV30|NA|TRBD1
CAWRRSGGEVEKLFF
>TRBV6-5|once|NA
CASRRRGLNTEAFF
>TRBV9|few|NA
CASSPRTDSYEQYF
>TRBV27|NA|TRBD1
CASSSDRGQRVTGELFF
>TRBV2|NA|NA
CASSEGRGGNQPQHF
>TRBV30|NA|NA
CAWSVTRGTEAFF
>TRBV28|NA|NA
CASTPPSSRNEQFF
>TRBV19|NA|NA
CASSPVPGNTIYF
>TRBV20-1|NA|NA
CSPVYNEQFF
>TRBV6-5|NA|NA
CASSYGRRAEAFF
>TRBV5-1|NA|NA
CASSIQGPGANVLTF
>TRBV5-1|NA|TRBD2
CASSLASGGAWEQYF
>TRBV20-1|NA|NA
CSALTHNEQFF
>TRBV29-1|NA|NA
CSVMGKGGEKLFF
>TRBV27|NA|NA
CASSLGPVPAGTEAFF
>TRBV19|NA|TRBD1
CASRGTGGASTEAFF